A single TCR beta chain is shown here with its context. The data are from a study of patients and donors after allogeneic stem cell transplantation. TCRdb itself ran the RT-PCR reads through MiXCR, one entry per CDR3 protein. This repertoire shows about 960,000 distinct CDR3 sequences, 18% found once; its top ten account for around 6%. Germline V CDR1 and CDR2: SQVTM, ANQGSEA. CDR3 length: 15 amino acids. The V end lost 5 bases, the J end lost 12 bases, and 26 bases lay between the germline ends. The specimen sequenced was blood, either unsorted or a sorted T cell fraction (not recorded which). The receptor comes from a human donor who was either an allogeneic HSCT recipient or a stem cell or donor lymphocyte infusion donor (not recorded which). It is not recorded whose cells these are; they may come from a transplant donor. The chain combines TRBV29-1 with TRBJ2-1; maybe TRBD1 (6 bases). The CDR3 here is CSVHSVAGVSDVQFF. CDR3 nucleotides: TGCAGCGTTCATTCGGTGGCAGGGGTTAGCGATGTGCAGTTCTTC.